What follows are 17 T cell receptor beta chains derived from one specimen sequenced in a study of persistence of HIV-infected CD4 T cells (dated by TCRdb to 2020 to 2022). Sample treatment or condition, as interpreted from the label and publication: suppressive antiretroviral therapy. As a nonspecific positive control representing the CD4+ T cell repertoire, cells were stimulated with anti-CD3/anti-CD28 magnetic beads. Responding CD4+ T cells were sorted on the basis of upregulation of both CD40 ligand and CD69. No antigen has been assigned to these receptors. The immunoSEQ hsTCRB assay version 4, run in survey mode, was used to sequence TCRbeta repertoires from genomic DNA. TCRdb obtained this table from immuneACCESS and retained in-frame rearrangements with V and J assigned. These tables miss some clones; where compared with another copy, unresolved V genes account for less than half of the shortfall, and the remainder is unexplained. This sample has more than 30,000 clones in its table, and about 91% of those were observed once. The ten largest account for approximately 1.2% of the sample.

Sequencing used CD4+ T cells sorted from PBMCs after approximately 18-hour stimulation, obtained from a patient who received antiretroviral therapy. Reading the label with the study, this specimen's cell subset or site is: CD40L+CD69+ CD4 T cells responding to anti-CD3/anti-CD28 beads, representing the overall repertoire. These receptors were collected from an adult man with HIV who was CMV-seropositive.

In this sample, this clone turned up a few times. The CDR3 DNA is TGCAGCGTTGCACCCCAGGGGGGCACTGAAGCTTTCTTT. Its protein product is CSVAPQGGTEAFF. The chain has TRBV29-1 and TRBJ1-1; TRBD1 agrees at 7 bases. The CDR3 covers 13 residues. Per germline, CDR1 SQVTM and CDR2 ANQGSEA. J lost 4 bases, V lost 4 bases, and 6 bases had no gene match.

The chain couples TRBV14 to TRBJ2-3; D is ambiguous. V was pared by 0 bases and J by 1 base, with 11 bases between. Germline loops: CDR1 SGHDN, CDR2 FVKESK. There are 16 residues in the CDR3. The CDR3 is CASSQDQERRTDTQYF. The CDR3 nucleotides read TGTGCCAGCAGCCAAGATCAGGAGCGCCGCACAGATACGCAGTATTTT.

This clone has only one observation. V is TRBV28 and J is TRBJ1-6; weak D call: TRBD1 (5 bases). Germline CDR1 and CDR2: MDHEN and SYDVKM. V gave up 2 bases and J gave up 9 bases, with 11 bases separating them. CDR3 length equals 14 residues. This CDR3 is CASSLEQGGSPLHF. The CDR3 region has the DNA TGTGCCAGCAGTTTAGAGCAGGGAGGTTCACCCCTCCACTTT.

CDR3 region: CASSLMEEQYF. In nucleotides, the CDR3 is TGCGCCAGCAGCCTGATGGAGGAGCAGTACTTC. The V and J genes are TRBV5-1 and TRBJ2-7; D call uncertain. Trimming left V 4 bases short and J 7 bases short, with 9 bases between. CDR1 is SGHRS and CDR2 is YFSETQ in the germline V gene. The CDR3 extends over 11 amino acids.

The chain carries TRBV4-2 and TRBJ2-3; a possible D gene is TRBD2 (6 bases). Trimming pared 0 bases from V and 5 bases from J, leaving 9 bases between. CDR1 is LGHNA, CDR2 YNFKEQ, per germline. The CDR3 has 14 amino acids. CDR3 protein: CASSQDGRGDTQYF. Here the CDR3 DNA reads TGTGCCAGCAGCCAAGATGGGCGGGGAGATACGCAGTATTTT.

J is TRBJ1-1 and V is TRBV4-1; a weak D match, TRBD1 (6 bases). This CDR3 spans 17 amino acids. V gave up 0 bases and J gave up 5 bases, with 19 bases separating them. Germline V gives CDR1 MGHRA, CDR2 YSYEKL. CDR3 region: CASSQETGRFWKTEAFF. The CDR3 DNA sequence: TGCGCCAGCAGCCAAGAAACAGGGAGGTTTTGGAAAACTGAAGCTTTCTTT.

The chain carries TRBV5-8 and TRBJ1-2, with 8 nucleotides matching TRBD1. The CDR3 extends over 13 amino acids. The V gene's germline CDR1 is SGHTS and CDR2 YDEGEE. The V and J ends lost 5 bases and 8 bases, in that order; junction bases with no gene match: 8. The CDR3 loop reads CASRSFQGAGYTF. In DNA, the CDR3 is TGTGCCAGCAGATCATTTCAGGGGGCCGGCTACACCTTC.

This chain links TRBV27 with TRBJ2-7, with 8 bases aligning to TRBD1. This CDR3 has 15 residues. CDR1 is MNHEY, CDR2 SMNVEV, per germline (reference sequence). Trimming removed 4 bases from V and 6 bases from J; junction bases left unmatched: 11. The CDR3 DNA follows: TGTGCCAGCAGTTCCTACCGGACAGGGCCGGGCGAGCAGTACTTC. Its protein is CASSSYRTGPGEQYF.

This rearrangement joins TRBV29-1 to TRBJ2-7, with 14 bases matching TRBD2. Germline V CDR1 and CDR2: SQVTM, ANQGSEA. V was pared by 7 bases and J by 4 bases, with 3 bases of the junction left unmatched. CDR3 length equals 13 residues. CDR3 amino acids: CSARTSGRYEQYF. In DNA, the CDR3 is TGCAGCGCAAGGACTAGCGGGAGGTACGAGCAGTACTTC.

The chain is built from TRBV7-2 and TRBJ1-4; D perhaps matches TRBD1 (6 bases). CDR1 is SGHTA and CDR2 is FQGNSA in the germline V gene. V was cut by 3 bases and J by 8 bases, with 10 bases left in between. This CDR3 comprises 13 residues. The CDR3 nucleotides are TGTGCCAGCAGCTTGAACGGACAGGAAAAACTGTTTTTT. Translating it yields CASSLNGQEKLFF.

The chain employs TRBV7-7 and TRBJ2-3, with 12 nucleotides matching TRBD2. The CDR3 totals 15 residues. CDR1 SSHAT and CDR2 FNYEAQ come from the germline V gene (reference sequence). After removal of 4 bases from V and 8 bases from J, the junction contained 7 bases not matched to a gene. Written as DNA, the CDR3 is TGTGCCAGCAGCTGGGGACTAGCGGGCGATGCTACGCAGTATTTT. Encoded protein: CASSWGLAGDATQYF.

The chain uses TRBV6-5 and TRBJ2-3; maybe TRBD1 (5 bases). Germline loops: CDR1 MNHEY, CDR2 SVGAGI. The CDR3 is 14 residues long. Trimming stripped 0 bases from V and 3 bases from J, with 7 bases between. CDR3 coding DNA: TGTGCCAGCAGTTACTCCGCAGGGACAGATACGCAGTATTTT. Translated: CASSYSAGTDTQYF.

J is TRBJ1-2 and V is TRBV11-1; D remains ambiguous. CDR1 is SGHAT, CDR2 FQDESV, per germline (reference sequence). The CDR3 contains 13 residues. V lost 3 bases and J 7 bases, leaving 12 bases between the germline ends. DNA for the CDR3: TGTGCCAGCAGCTTCCGACAAGGTGCTGGCTACACCTTC. This codes for CASSFRQGAGYTF.

The V and J genes are TRBV28 and TRBJ2-1, with 10 bases aligning to TRBD1. The V gene's germline CDR1 is MDHEN and CDR2 SYDVKM. This CDR3 is built from 12 residues. V lost 8 bases and J lost 9; bases outside the gene matches: 4. The CDR3 DNA reads as TGTGCCAGCTGGACAGGGGGACGTGAGCAGTTCTTC. Translation: CASWTGGREQFF.

The gene calls are TRBV15 and TRBJ2-2; D is perhaps TRBD1 or TRBD2 (5 bases each). Germline CDR1 LNHNV, CDR2 YYDKDF (reference sequence). The CDR3 totals 13 residues. Trimming removed 6 bases at V and 5 bases at J, with 10 bases between. The CDR3 coding sequence is TGTGCCACCAGGAGGGCAGGGACCGGGGAGCTGTTTTTT. Its protein is CATRRAGTGELFF.

The rearrangement links TRBV28 to TRBJ2-5, with 11 bases aligning to TRBD2. The V gene end was trimmed by 8 bases and the J gene end by 3 bases; junction bases not matched to a gene: 8. CDR1 MDHEN and CDR2 SYDVKM come from the germline V gene. The CDR3 length is 15 residues. This CDR3 reads CASRDSGGGKETQYF. The CDR3 bases are TGTGCCAGCCGGGATAGCGGGGGGGGAAAAGAGACCCAGTACTTC.

The J gene is TRBJ1-2, the V gene TRBV30; weak D call: TRBD1 (5 bases). V gave up 0 bases and J gave up 4 bases, with 12 bases separating them. Germline lookup yields CDR1 GTSNPN and CDR2 SVGIG (reference sequence). The CDR3 covers 14 residues. CDR3 region: CAWSVQDYLYGYTF. The CDR3 DNA sequence: TGTGCCTGGAGTGTACAGGACTACCTCTATGGCTACACCTTC.